Sequencing of this T cell receptor beta chain was carried out in a study of shared clonotypes between healthy human individuals. The study, taken as a whole, reports: Clonotype sharing among donors was thought likely to change with sequencing depth. Approximately 5% was the fraction of naive CD4 clonotypes found shared across several donors.

Sorted-subset replicate PCR reactions were performed with about 200 ng DNA, corresponding to 30,000 or so T cell genomes. Clones were read by immunoSEQ multiplex PCR, and TCRdb kept only the in-frame ones, dropping some. The data show about 600,000 clones, roughly 98% seen once. Points on this clone: Its antigen is undetermined. A read error may account for a junction end that differs from germline.

CD45RO negativity and positive selection for CCR7 defined naive CD8 cells, a population that excluded terminally differentiated effector memory CD45RA+ cells. This clonotype originated in a man aged 25 to 40 in good health. Sequenced sample: naive CD8+ T cells sorted from blood.

CDR3 bases: TGTGCTAGCACCTCCGAGCCAGGCGGGAGGGCGCAGACCCAGTACTTC. Its translation: CASTSEPGGRAQTQYF. V gene TRBV7-7 combines with J gene TRBJ2-5; the match to TRBD2 covers 9 bases. The CDR3 runs 16 residues. CDR1 is SSHAT, CDR2 FNYEAQ, per germline (reference sequence).